The rows below give T cell receptor beta chains drawn from one sample of a study of blood T cell repertoires in COVID-19. The protocol was immunoSEQ multiplex PCR, while the TCRdb copy is restricted to in-frame clones and leaves out a portion. Here the sample spans 95,000 to 150,000 clones, less than 75% being singletons. The sequenced sample was peripheral blood. These receptors were collected from a human donor with acute or convalescent COVID-19. The donor label of this sample is uncertain. The CDR3 runs from the conserved cysteine through the conserved F or W. The D gene is left open where the match is weak. Size tells how often a clone was seen (once, few, many) or the class of an expanded clone, and some rows leave it out.

d_gene: -; abundance: -; j_gene: TRBJ1-6; v_gene: TRBV11-2; CDR3aa: CASSLGPGITSPLHF; CDR3nt: TGTGCCAGCAGCTTAGGTCCAGGGATCACTTCACCCCTCCACTTT
d_gene: -; abundance: -; j_gene: TRBJ2-3; v_gene: TRBV5-1; CDR3aa: CASSLQGGSTDTQYF; CDR3nt: TGCGCCAGCAGCCTACAGGGAGGGAGCACAGATACGCAGTATTTT
d_gene: -; abundance: -; j_gene: TRBJ1-2; v_gene: TRBV5-4; CDR3aa: CASSPGPGDYGYTF; CDR3nt: TGTGCCAGCAGCCCCGGGCCCGGGGACTATGGCTACACCTTC
d_gene: -; abundance: -; j_gene: TRBJ2-3; v_gene: TRBV7-3; CDR3aa: CASSPHGADTQYF; CDR3nt: TGTGCCAGCAGCCCTCACGGAGCAGATACGCAGTATTTT
d_gene: TRBD2; abundance: -; j_gene: TRBJ2-5; v_gene: TRBV5-1; CDR3aa: CASSLAGSGGAQETQYF; CDR3nt: TGCGCCAGCAGCTTGGCCGGTAGCGGGGGGGCGCAAGAGACCCAGTACTTC
d_gene: -; abundance: -; j_gene: TRBJ1-1; v_gene: TRBV7-9; CDR3aa: CASSIGGARAFF; CDR3nt: TGTGCCAGCAGCATTGGGGGGGCGCGAGCTTTCTTT
d_gene: -; abundance: few; j_gene: TRBJ2-6; v_gene: TRBV5-6; CDR3aa: CASSYRLSPTGANVLTF; CDR3nt: TGTGCCAGCAGCTATAGACTCTCACCCACTGGGGCCAACGTCCTGACTTTC
d_gene: -; abundance: -; j_gene: TRBJ2-6; v_gene: TRBV5-6; CDR3aa: CASNRGSGFSGANVLTF; CDR3nt: TGTGCCAGCAACCGTGGTTCGGGATTCTCTGGGGCCAACGTCCTGACTTTC
d_gene: TRBD1; abundance: few; j_gene: TRBJ1-1; v_gene: TRBV18; CDR3aa: CASSAMGQGGVRTEAFF; CDR3nt: TGTGCCAGCTCAGCGATGGGACAGGGGGGGGTAAGGACTGAAGCTTTCTTT
d_gene: -; abundance: once; j_gene: TRBJ1-2; v_gene: TRBV5-1; CDR3aa: CASSPLLAGVDGYTF; CDR3nt: TGCGCCAGCAGCCCTCTATTAGCCGGGGTTGATGGCTACACCTTC
d_gene: -; abundance: -; j_gene: TRBJ2-2; v_gene: TRBV30; CDR3aa: CATIGGRAGELFF; CDR3nt: TGTGCCACCATCGGGGGGCGGGCCGGGGAGCTGTTTTTT
d_gene: -; abundance: -; j_gene: TRBJ1-5; v_gene: TRBV5-1; CDR3aa: CASSLDGGGNQPQHF; CDR3nt: TGCGCCAGCAGCTTGGACGGGGGAGGCAATCAGCCCCAGCATTTT
d_gene: TRBD1; abundance: once; j_gene: TRBJ1-2; v_gene: TRBV28; CDR3aa: CASSSPTGSSNYGYTF; CDR3nt: TGTGCCAGCAGTTCCCCGACAGGGTCAAGTAACTATGGCTACACCTTC
d_gene: -; abundance: -; j_gene: TRBJ1-1; v_gene: TRBV28; CDR3aa: CASSTVGGARPEAFF; CDR3nt: TGTGCCAGCAGTACCGTAGGGGGGGCGCGGCCTGAAGCTTTCTTT
d_gene: -; abundance: -; j_gene: TRBJ1-1; v_gene: TRBV6-5; CDR3aa: CASSYSSTASNTEAFF; CDR3nt: TGTGCCAGCAGTTACTCGAGTACAGCCTCGAACACTGAAGCTTTCTTT
d_gene: -; abundance: -; j_gene: TRBJ1-3; v_gene: TRBV4-1; CDR3aa: CASSRPAISGNTIYF; CDR3nt: TGCGCCAGCAGCCGACCAGCGATCTCTGGAAACACCATATATTTT
d_gene: -; abundance: few; j_gene: TRBJ1-1; v_gene: TRBV10-3; CDR3aa: CAIRWTAPGDTEAFF; CDR3nt: TGTGCCATCAGATGGACGGCCCCGGGGGACACTGAAGCTTTCTTT
d_gene: -; abundance: -; j_gene: TRBJ2-2; v_gene: TRBV7-2; CDR3aa: CASSSGRTKGELFF; CDR3nt: TGTGCCAGCAGCTCTGGACGGACAAAGGGGGAGCTGTTTTTT